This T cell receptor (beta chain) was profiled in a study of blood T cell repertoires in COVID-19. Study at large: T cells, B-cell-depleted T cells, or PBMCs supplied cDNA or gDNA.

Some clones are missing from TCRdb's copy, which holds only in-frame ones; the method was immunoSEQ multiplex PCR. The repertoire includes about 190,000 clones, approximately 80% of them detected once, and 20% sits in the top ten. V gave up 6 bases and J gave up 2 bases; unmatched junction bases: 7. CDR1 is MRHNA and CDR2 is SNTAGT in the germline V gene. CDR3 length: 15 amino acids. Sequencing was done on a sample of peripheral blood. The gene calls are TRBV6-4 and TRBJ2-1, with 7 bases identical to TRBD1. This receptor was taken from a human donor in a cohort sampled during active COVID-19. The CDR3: CASSEQGLTYNEQFF. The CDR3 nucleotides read TGTGCCAGCAGCGAACAGGGGTTAACCTACAATGAGCAGTTCTTC.